Listed below are T cell receptor beta chains from one sample, sequenced in a study of neurological immune-mediated disorders. TCRdb called the 5' RACE reads again in MiXCR, with one record for every CDR3 protein. The table has over 75,000 distinct CDR3 sequences, 5% to 6.5% seen once; the top ten hold roughly 7.3%. Sequencing was carried out using PBMCs. The receptors stem from a woman aged 60 to 75 with multiple sclerosis. CDR3s include the opening cysteine and the closing phenylalanine or tryptophan. D genes are given only for firm matches. Rows may omit the clone size; those that give it use once, few, many or a size class.

j_call d_call clone_size v_call cdr3_nt cdr3_aa
TRBJ1-5 . many TRBV20-1 TGCAGTGCTCCCCTGGGGCCTCAGCCCCAGCATTTT CSAPLGPQPQHF
TRBJ1-1 TRBD1 many TRBV5-8 TGTGCCAGCAGGGGAAGACAGGGGGCTGAAGCTTTCTTT CASRGRQGAEAFF
TRBJ2-5 . many TRBV5-1 TGCGCCAGCAGCTTGGACAGAAGCTACCAAGAGACCCAGTACTTC CASSLDRSYQETQYF
TRBJ2-5 . many TRBV29-1 TGCAGCCCCAGGGCTCCAAGGGAGACCCAGTACTTC CSPRAPRETQYF
TRBJ2-7 . many TRBV28 TGTGCCAGCAGTACCCCCGGGACTCCCTACGAGCAGTACTTC CASSTPGTPYEQYF
TRBJ1-1 . many TRBV7-2 TGTGCCAGCAGCGTACACATGAACACTGAAGCTTTCTTT CASSVHMNTEAFF
TRBJ1-2 . . TRBV6-5 TGTGCCAGCAGGACAGCGGCAGCTAACTATGGCTACACCTTC CASRTAAANYGYTF
TRBJ2-7 TRBD2 many TRBV3-1 TGTGCCAGCAGCCAAGATTCGCTGGTAGCGGGTATATACGAGCAGTACTTC CASSQDSLVAGIYEQYF
TRBJ2-6 . many TRBV10-3 TGTGCCATCAGTGAGTGGACCTCTGGGGCCAACGTCCTGACTTTC CAISEWTSGANVLTF
TRBJ2-1 . many TRBV20-1 TGCGCCGTCGGGACACCCTACAATGAGCAGTTCTTC CAVGTPYNEQFF
TRBJ1-2 . many TRBV11-2 TGTGCCAGCAGCTTACGGGGAAGCTATGGCTACACCTTC CASSLRGSYGYTF
TRBJ2-2 . many TRBV7-2 TGTGCCAGCAGCTCAACGGTCGGCACCGGGGAGCTGTTTTTT CASSSTVGTGELFF
TRBJ2-1 TRBD1 few TRBV20-1 TGCAGTGCTAGTAGGGGGGACAGGGCCCCATGGGAGCAGTTCTTC CSASRGDRAPWEQFF
TRBJ1-1 TRBD1 many TRBV6-5 TGTGCCAGCAGTTACTCGGGCAGGGGGAGCGCTGAAGCTTTCTTT CASSYSGRGSAEAFF
TRBJ2-3 TRBD1 many TRBV7-7 TGTGCTAGCAGCTTAGGAGGGGACAGGAGGACAGATACGCAGTATTTT CASSLGGDRRTDTQYF
TRBJ1-1 . many TRBV20-1 TGCAGTGCTGGCGGGGGTGGCACTGAAGCTTTCTTT CSAGGGGTEAFF
TRBJ2-5 . few TRBV18 TGTGCCAGCTCACATTTAGGGGGGCCGAGTATTCAAGAGACCCAGTACTTC CASSHLGGPSIQETQYF
TRBJ2-7 . medium-sized TRBV10-2 TGCGCCAGCGTGGGAGCGCGTCCCGAGCAGTACTTC CASVGARPEQYF
TRBJ1-1 . many TRBV3-1 TGTGCCAGCAGCCGACACAGGGCCACTGAAGCTTTCTTT CASSRHRATEAFF
TRBJ1-1 . many TRBV3-1 TGTGCCAGCAGCCTGGGGAGACGGGCTGAAGCTTTCTTT CASSLGRRAEAFF
TRBJ2-3 . many TRBV5-1 TGCGCCAGCAGCACTCAGGGACTGACGCAGTATTTT CASSTQGLTQYF
TRBJ2-5 TRBD2 many TRBV7-8 TGTGCCAGCAGTTGGGGAGCGGGGGCCTTCCAAGAGACCCAGTACTTC CASSWGAGAFQETQYF
TRBJ2-7 . many TRBV28 TGTGCCAGCAGTTTAGTGGGGCCAGGATCCTCCTACGAGCAGTACTTC CASSLVGPGSSYEQYF
TRBJ2-1 . many TRBV6-5 TGTGCCAGCAGTTCCCGTAATGAGCAGTTCTTC CASSSRNEQFF
TRBJ2-5 . many TRBV27 TGTGCCAGCAGTGCCCGACCGTGGGCAGAGACCCAGTACTTC CASSARPWAETQYF
TRBJ2-5 . many TRBV3-1 TGTGCCAGCAGCCAAGACCCCGGGAGAGAGACCCAGTACTTC CASSQDPGRETQYF